The clone carrying this T cell receptor (beta chain) was detected only a few times. Its antigen is not known. Germline V CDR1 and CDR2: SQVTM, ANQGSEA. Trimming removed 7 bases from V and 4 bases from J, with 12 bases in between. The CDR3 extends over 12 amino acids. This specimen comes from a study of T-cell reconstitution after alpha-beta-depleted transplantation in children. Study-wide points: Certain patients had high TCRbeta diversity at day 60, and it came from recipient T cells and thymic progenitors that survived. Fresh T-cell production supplied most of the T-cell counts and diversity seen one year after transplant. Reportedly, alpha-beta T cells present about two months post-transplant originated from several hundred expanded clones of graft origin.

Unique molecular identifiers were used in preparing the TCRbeta library. TCRdb fed the PCR reads into MiXCR, producing one record per CDR3 protein. The data show around 700,000 distinct CDR3 sequences, around 13% seen once. Sequencing used PBMCs, obtained before TCRalphabeta/CD19-depleted stem cell transplant. This chain connects TRBV29-1 to TRBJ2-3; the D gene is possibly TRBD2 (5 bases). This clonotype originated in a girl aged 2-10 years with congenital amegakaryocytic thrombocytopenia, due to receive a stem cell transplant. CDR3 sequence reads: CSENTRADTQYF. The DNA of the CDR3 is TGCAGCGAGAACACTAGGGCAGATACGCAGTATTTT.